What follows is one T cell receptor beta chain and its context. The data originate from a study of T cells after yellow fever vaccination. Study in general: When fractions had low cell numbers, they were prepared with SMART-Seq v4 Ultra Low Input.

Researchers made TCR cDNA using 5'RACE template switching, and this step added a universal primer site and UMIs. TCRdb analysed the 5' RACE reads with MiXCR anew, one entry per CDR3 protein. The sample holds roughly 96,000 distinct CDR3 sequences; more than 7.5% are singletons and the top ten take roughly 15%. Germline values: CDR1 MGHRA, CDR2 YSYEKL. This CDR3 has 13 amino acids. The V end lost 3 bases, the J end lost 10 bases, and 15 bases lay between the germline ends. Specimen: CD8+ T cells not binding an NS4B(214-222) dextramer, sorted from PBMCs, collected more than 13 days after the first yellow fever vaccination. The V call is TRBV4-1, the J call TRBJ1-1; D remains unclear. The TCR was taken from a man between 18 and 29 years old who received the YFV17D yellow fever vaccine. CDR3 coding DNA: TGCGCCAGCAGCCATATAGGGATGACCGGAGCTTTCTTT. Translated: CASSHIGMTGAFF.